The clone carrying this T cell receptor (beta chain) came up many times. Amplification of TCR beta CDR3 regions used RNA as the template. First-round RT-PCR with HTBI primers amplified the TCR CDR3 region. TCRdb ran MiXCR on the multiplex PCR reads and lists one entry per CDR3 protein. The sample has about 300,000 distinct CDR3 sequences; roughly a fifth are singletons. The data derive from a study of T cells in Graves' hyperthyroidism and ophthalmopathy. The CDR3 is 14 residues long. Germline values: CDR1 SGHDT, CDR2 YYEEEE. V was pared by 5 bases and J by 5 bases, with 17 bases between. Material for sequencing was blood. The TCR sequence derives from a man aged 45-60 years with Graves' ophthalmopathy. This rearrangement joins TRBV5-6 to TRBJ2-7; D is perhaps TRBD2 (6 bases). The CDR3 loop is CASSSTGTPHEQYF. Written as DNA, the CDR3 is TGTGCCAGCAGTTCCACCGGGACTCCGCACGAGCAGTACTTC.